This TCR beta chain was documented in a study of human CD8 memory T cell subsets. Negative magnetic separation enriched total CD8+ T cells. This CDR3 contains 18 residues. Germline values: CDR1 LNHDA, CDR2 SQIVND (reference sequence). As to this clonotype: What it binds is not known.

Whole-study results and caveats: Stem-like memory and precursor exhausted T cell repertoires overlapped minimally with each other.

Generation of TCR beta libraries used UMI-labeled 5' RACE. For each CDR3 protein, TCRdb gives one entry from its re-call of the 5' RACE reads, without DNA. Found here are roughly 10,000 distinct CDR3 sequences; the top ten clones hold just over 20%. The sequence was collected from a human donor in good health. Sequencing used CD8+ T cells from PBMCs. V gene TRBV19 combines with J gene TRBJ2-1; absent DNA, TCRdb's TRBD2 call cannot be checked. CDR3 sequence reads: CASSPLAGGRGSYNEQFF.